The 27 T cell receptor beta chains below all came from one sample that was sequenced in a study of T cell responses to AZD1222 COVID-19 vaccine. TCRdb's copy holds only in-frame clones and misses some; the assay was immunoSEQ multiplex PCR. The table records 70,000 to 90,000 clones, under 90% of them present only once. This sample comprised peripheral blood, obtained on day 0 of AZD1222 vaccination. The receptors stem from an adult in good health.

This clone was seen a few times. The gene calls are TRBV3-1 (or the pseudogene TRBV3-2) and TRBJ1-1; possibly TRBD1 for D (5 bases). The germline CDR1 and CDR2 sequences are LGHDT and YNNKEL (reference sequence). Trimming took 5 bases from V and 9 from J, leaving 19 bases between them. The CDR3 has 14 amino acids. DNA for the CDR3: TGTGCCAGCAGCAGAGGCTGGGGACCCGGACAAGCTTTCTTT. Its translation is CASSRGWGPGQAFF.

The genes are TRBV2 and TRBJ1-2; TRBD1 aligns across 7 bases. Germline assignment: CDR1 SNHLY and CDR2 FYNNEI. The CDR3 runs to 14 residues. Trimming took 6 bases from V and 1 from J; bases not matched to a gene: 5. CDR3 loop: CASRGTDRNYGYTF. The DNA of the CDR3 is TGTGCCAGCAGGGGGACAGACCGTAACTATGGCTACACCTTC.

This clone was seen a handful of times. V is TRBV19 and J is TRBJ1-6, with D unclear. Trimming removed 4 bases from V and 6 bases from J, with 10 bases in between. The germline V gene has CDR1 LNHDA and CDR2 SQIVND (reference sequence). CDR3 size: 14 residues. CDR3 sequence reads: CASSSTVFNSPLHF. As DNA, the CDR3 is TGTGCCAGTAGTAGTACAGTATTTAATTCACCCCTCCACTTT.

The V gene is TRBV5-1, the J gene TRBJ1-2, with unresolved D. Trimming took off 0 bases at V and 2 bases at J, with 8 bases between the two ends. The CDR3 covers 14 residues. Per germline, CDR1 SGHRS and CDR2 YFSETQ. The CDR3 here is CASSLDTPNYGYTF. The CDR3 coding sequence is TGCGCCAGCAGCTTGGATACTCCGAACTATGGCTACACCTTC. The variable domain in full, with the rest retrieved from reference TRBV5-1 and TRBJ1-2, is KAGVTQTPRYLIKTRGQQVTLSCSPISGHRSVSWYQQTPGQGLQFLFEYFSETQRNKGNFPGRFSGRQFSNSRSEMNVSTLELGDSALYLCASSLDTPNYGYTFGSGTRLTVV.

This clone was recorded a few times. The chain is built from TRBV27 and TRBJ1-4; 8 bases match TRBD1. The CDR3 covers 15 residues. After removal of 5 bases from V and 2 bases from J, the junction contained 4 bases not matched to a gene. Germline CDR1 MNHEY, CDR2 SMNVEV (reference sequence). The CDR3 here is CASSVNRGTNEKLFF. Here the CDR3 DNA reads TGTGCCAGCAGTGTCAACAGGGGGACTAATGAAAAACTGTTTTTT.

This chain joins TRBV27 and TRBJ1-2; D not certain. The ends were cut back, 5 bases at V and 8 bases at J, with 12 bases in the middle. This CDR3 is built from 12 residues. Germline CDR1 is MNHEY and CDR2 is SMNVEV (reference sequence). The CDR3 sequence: CASSPSAGGYTF. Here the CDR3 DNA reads TGTGCCAGCAGTCCCTCGGCGGGGGGCTACACCTTC.

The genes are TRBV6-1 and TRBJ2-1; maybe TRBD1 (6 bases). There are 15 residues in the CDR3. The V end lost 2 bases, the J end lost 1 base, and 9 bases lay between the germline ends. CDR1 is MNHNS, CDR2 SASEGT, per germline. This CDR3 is CASSESQGSYNEQFF. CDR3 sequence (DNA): TGTGCCAGCAGTGAATCGCAGGGGTCCTACAATGAGCAGTTCTTC.

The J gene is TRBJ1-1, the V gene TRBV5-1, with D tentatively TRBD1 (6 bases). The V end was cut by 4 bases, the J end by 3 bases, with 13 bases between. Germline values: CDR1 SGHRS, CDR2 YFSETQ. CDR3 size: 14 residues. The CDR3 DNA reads TGCGCCAGCAGCGGCAGGGGCGAGGACACTGAAGCTTTCTTT. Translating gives CASSGRGEDTEAFF.

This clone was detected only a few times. The CDR3 sequence is CASSVVRGEADTQYF. CDR3 nucleotides: TGTGCCAGCAGCGTTGTTCGGGGGGAAGCAGATACGCAGTATTTT. V and J are TRBV6-5 and TRBJ2-3, with 7 nucleotides matching TRBD2. V shed 6 bases, J shed 4 bases, and the junction held 10 bases outside the gene matches. This CDR3 has 15 residues. Germline CDR1 is MNHEY and CDR2 is SVGAGI.

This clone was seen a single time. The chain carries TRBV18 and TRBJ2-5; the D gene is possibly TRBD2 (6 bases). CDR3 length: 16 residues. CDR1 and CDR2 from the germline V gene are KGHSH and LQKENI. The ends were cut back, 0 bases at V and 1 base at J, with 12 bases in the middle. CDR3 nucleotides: TGTGCCAGCTCACCACCTGCGGGAAGGTCCCAAGAGACCCAGTACTTC. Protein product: CASSPPAGRSQETQYF.

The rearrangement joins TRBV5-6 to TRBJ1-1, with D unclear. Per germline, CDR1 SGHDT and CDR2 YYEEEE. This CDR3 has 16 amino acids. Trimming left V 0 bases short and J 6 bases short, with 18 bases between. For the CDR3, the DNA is TGTGCCAGCAGCTTGGTAGGGTCGGGGAGAACGTCTGAAGCTTTCTTT. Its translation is CASSLVGSGRTSEAFF.

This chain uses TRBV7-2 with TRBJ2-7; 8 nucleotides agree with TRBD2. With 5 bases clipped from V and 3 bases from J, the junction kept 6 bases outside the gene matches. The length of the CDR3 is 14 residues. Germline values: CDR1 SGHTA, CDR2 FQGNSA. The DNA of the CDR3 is TGTGCCAGCAGCCCCGGACTAGCTTTCTACGAGCAGTACTTC. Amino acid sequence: CASSPGLAFYEQYF.

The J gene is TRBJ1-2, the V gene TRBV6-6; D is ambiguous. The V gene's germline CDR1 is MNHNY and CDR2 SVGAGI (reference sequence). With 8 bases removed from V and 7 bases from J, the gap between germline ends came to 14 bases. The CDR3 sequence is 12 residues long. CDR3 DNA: TGTGCCAGCCTGGAGGGCACTGGTGGCTACACCTTC. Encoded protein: CASLEGTGGYTF.

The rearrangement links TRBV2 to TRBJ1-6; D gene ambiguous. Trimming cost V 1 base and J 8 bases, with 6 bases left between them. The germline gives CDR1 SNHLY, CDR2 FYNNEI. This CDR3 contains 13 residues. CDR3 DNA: TGTGCCAGCAGTGAAGGTAGATATTCACCCCTCCACTTT. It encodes CASSEGRYSPLHF.

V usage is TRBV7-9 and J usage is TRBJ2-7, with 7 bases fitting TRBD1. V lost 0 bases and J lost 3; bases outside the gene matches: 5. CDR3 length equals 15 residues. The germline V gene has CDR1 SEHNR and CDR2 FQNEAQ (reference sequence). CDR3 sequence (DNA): TGTGCCAGCAGCTTAGCGGCCGCAGGGGGCTACGAGCAGTACTTC. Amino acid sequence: CASSLAAAGGYEQYF.

CDR3 protein: CASSITPSYEQYF. In DNA form, the CDR3 reads TGTGCCAGTAGTATTACCCCTTCCTACGAGCAGTACTTC. The chain couples TRBV19 to TRBJ2-7; D is undetermined. The V end was cut by 3 bases, the J end by 1 base, with 7 bases between. From germline, CDR1 is LNHDA and CDR2 SQIVND (reference sequence). The CDR3 contains 13 residues.

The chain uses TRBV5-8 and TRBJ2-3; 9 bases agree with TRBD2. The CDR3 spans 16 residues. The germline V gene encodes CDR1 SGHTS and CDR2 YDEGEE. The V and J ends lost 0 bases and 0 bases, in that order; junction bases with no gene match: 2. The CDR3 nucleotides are TGTGCCAGCAGCTTGGGACTAGCGGAGAGCACAGATACGCAGTATTTT. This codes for CASSLGLAESTDTQYF.

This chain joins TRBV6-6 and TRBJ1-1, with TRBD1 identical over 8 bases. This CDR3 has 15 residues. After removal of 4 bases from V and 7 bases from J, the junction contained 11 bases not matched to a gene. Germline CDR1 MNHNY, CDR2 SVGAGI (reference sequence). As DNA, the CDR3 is TGTGCCAGCAGTTTTTCATGGCAGGGGGCAAATGAAGCTTTCTTT. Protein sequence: CASSFSWQGANEAFF.

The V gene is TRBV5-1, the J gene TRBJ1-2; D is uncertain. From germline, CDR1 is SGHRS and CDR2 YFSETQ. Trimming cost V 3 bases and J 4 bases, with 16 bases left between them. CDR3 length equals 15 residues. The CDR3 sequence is CASSSSTQLGYGYTF. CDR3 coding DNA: TGCGCCAGCAGCTCCTCTACCCAGCTAGGCTATGGCTACACCTTC.

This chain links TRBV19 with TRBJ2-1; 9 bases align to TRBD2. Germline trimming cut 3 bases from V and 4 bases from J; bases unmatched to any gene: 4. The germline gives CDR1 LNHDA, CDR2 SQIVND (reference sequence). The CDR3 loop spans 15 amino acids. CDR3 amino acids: CASSIQRGAYNEQFF. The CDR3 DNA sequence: TGTGCCAGTAGTATCCAGCGGGGGGCGTACAATGAGCAGTTCTTC. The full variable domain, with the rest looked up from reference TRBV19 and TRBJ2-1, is DGGITQSPKYLFRKEGQNVTLSCEQNLNHDAMYWYRQDPGQGLRLIYYSQIVNDFQKGDIAEGYSVSREKKESFPLTVTSAQKNPTAFYLCASSIQRGAYNEQFFGPGTRLTVL.

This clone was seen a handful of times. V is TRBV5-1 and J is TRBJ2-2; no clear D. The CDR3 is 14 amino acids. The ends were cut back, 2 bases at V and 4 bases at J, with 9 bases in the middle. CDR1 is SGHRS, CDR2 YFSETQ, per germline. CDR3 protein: CASSFIGSTGELFF. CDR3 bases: TGCGCCAGCAGCTTCATTGGGTCCACCGGGGAGCTGTTTTTT.

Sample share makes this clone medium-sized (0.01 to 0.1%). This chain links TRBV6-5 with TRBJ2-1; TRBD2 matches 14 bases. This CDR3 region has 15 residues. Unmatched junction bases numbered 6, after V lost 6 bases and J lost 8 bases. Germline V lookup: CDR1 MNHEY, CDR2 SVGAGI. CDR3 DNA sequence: TGTGCCAGCAGCTCCGGGACTAGCGGGGGTGATGAGCAGTTCTTC. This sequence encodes CASSSGTSGGDEQFF.

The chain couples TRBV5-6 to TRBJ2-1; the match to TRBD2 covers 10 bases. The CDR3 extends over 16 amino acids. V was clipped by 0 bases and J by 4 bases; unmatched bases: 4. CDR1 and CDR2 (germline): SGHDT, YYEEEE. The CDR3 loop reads CASSLGTSGTYNEQFF. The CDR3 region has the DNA TGTGCCAGCAGCTTGGGGACTAGCGGTACGTACAATGAGCAGTTCTTC.

The chain's CDR3 is CASSVDRGGEKLFF. The CDR3 nucleotides are TGTGCCAGCAGCGTAGACAGGGGAGGTGAAAAACTGTTTTTT. The chain has TRBV9 and TRBJ1-4; 7 nucleotides match TRBD1. With V trimmed by 0 bases and J by 7 bases, 3 bases remained unmatched. CDR1 SGDLS and CDR2 YYNGEE come from the germline V gene. CDR3 length: 14 residues.

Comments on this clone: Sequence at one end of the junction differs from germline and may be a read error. The CDR3 nucleotides are TGTGCTAGCAGCTTCGACAGGGGGTCCGGGGAGCTGTTTTTT. As protein: CASSFDRGSGELFF. The rearrangement uses TRBV7-7 and TRBJ2-2; 9 bases map to TRBD1. This CDR3 contains 14 residues. CDR1 is SSHAT, CDR2 FNYEAQ, per germline (reference sequence).

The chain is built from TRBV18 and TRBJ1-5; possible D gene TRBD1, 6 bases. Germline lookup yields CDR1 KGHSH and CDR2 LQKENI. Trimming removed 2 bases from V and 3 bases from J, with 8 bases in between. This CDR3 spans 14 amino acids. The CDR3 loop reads CASSPSGANQPQHF. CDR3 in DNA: TGTGCCAGCTCACCATCAGGGGCCAATCAGCCCCAGCATTTT.

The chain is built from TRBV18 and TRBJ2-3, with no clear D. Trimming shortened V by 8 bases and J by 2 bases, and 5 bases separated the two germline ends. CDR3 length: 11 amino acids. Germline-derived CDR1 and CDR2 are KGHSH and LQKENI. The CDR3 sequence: CASTNTDTQYF. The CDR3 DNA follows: TGTGCCAGCACAAACACAGATACGCAGTATTTT.